These 32 T cell receptor beta chains originate from one sample sequenced in a study of metastatic and nonmetastatic thyroid tumors. None of the patients had undergone any treatment ahead of thyroid surgery. TCRdb used MiXCR to call clones anew from the PCR reads. This table has more than 70,000 clones, 8.6% appearing once. The sequencing sample was made of blood. These receptors came from a female donor with papillary thyroid cancer or a benign thyroid nodule (not recorded which). Some clones in this sample may be carry-over from other donors' samples.

The chain uses TRBV20-1 and TRBJ2-2, with 7 bases matching TRBD1. With 2 bases clipped from V and 1 base from J, the junction kept 4 bases outside the gene matches. The CDR3 consists of 15 residues. Germline V lookup: CDR1 DFQATT, CDR2 SNEGSKA (reference sequence). Here the CDR3 DNA reads TGCAGTGCTAGAACCCGGACAGGGAACACCGGGGAGCTGTTTTTT. Encoded protein: CSARTRTGNTGELFF.

This clone was counted ten times or more. Mismatch with germline at one junction end may stem from a read error. This rearrangement joins TRBV6-1 to TRBJ1-1; the D gene is possibly TRBD1 (5 bases). Germline-derived CDR1 and CDR2 are MNHNS and SASEGT. The length of the CDR3 is 12 residues. The CDR3 spells CASSFLLGEASF. In DNA, the CDR3 is TGTGCCAGCAGTTTCCTCTTGGGGGAAGCTTCCTTT.

This clone was seen repeatedly, ten times or more. The rearrangement joins TRBV9 to TRBJ2-3; D may be TRBD2 (5 bases). V was shortened by 0 bases and J by 0 bases, with 11 bases between the two germline ends. The CDR3 extends over 16 amino acids. CDR1 SGDLS and CDR2 YYNGEE come from the germline V gene. The CDR3 sequence is CASSVGSSRSTDTQYF. The CDR3 bases are TGTGCCAGCAGCGTAGGGTCTAGCCGAAGCACAGATACGCAGTATTTT.

In its sample, this clone was seen many times. The chain combines TRBV9 with TRBJ2-3; tentatively, D is TRBD1 or TRBD2 (5 bases each). The germline CDR1 and CDR2 sequences are SGDLS and YYNGEE. The CDR3 spans 16 residues. Trimming stripped 3 bases from V and 2 bases from J, with 16 bases between. CDR3: CASSGRPGPITDTQYF. The CDR3 DNA reads as TGTGCCAGCAGCGGTCGGCCGGGACCCATCACAGATACGCAGTATTTT.

The J gene is TRBJ2-3, the V gene TRBV12-3 or TRBV12-4, with D perhaps matching TRBD2 (7 bases). The CDR3 runs 16 residues. Trimming stripped 6 bases from V and 1 base from J, with 17 bases between. CDR3 coding DNA: TGTGCCAGCAGCTCCTCTATCGGGGGGCGCACAGATACGCAGTATTTT. As protein: CASSSSIGGRTDTQYF.

This rearrangement joins TRBV7-9 to TRBJ2-1; TRBD1 aligns across 7 bases. Germline loops: CDR1 SEHNR, CDR2 FQNEAQ (reference sequence). The CDR3 runs to 14 residues. V lost 6 bases and J lost 9; bases outside the gene matches: 11. The CDR3 bases are TGTGCCAGCAGGTGGCAGGGGGTTGAAAGTGAGCAGTTCTTC. This gives the protein CASRWQGVESEQFF.

This clone was seen more than once but under ten times. This may arise from a read error, as a much more abundant clone is one base away. The V and J genes are TRBV7-3 and TRBJ2-5, with 7 bases that match TRBD1. Trimming removed 5 bases from V and 3 bases from J; junction bases left unmatched: 3. The CDR3 covers 13 residues. Germline V CDR1 and CDR2: SGHTA, FQGTGA. In nucleotides, the CDR3 is TGTGCCAGCAGCAGTGGGACAGAAGAGACCCAGTACTTC. Its protein is CASSSGTEETQYF.

This clone was counted ten times or more. CDR3 sequence (DNA): TGTGCCAGCAGTTCCGGGACTAGGACCTACGAGCAGTACTTC. Protein product: CASSSGTRTYEQYF. This chain joins TRBV12-3 or TRBV12-4 and TRBJ2-7; 8 bases line up with TRBD2. V shed 4 bases and J 2 bases; nucleotides not matched to a gene: 4. CDR3 length: 14 residues.

Points on this clone: Possible read error: a much larger clone is one base away. The chain links TRBV5-1 to TRBJ2-4; D gene uncertain. This CDR3 contains 15 residues. The V gene's germline CDR1 is SGHRS and CDR2 YFSETQ. CDR3 loop: CASSLEQGQKNILYF. The DNA of the CDR3 is TGCGCCAGCAGCTTGGAACAAGGGCAGAAAAACATTCTGTACTTC.

This clone was found many times. This sequence joins TRBV7-8 and TRBJ2-1; a possible D gene is TRBD2 (6 bases). Trimming removed 5 bases at V and 4 bases at J, with 15 bases between. The CDR3 has 15 residues. The germline V gene has CDR1 SGHVS and CDR2 FQNEAQ. CDR3 nucleotide sequence: TGTGCCAGCAGCCAGGGTGTAGCGGCATACAATGAGCAGTTCTTC. Protein product: CASSQGVAAYNEQFF.

With respect to this clone: A much bigger clone sits one base away, suggesting this may be a read error. The sample has other DNA sequences that encode this CDR3 too. The chain carries TRBV6-1 and TRBJ2-3; TRBD1 matches at 8 bases. The V gene end was trimmed by 8 bases and the J gene end by 4 bases; junction bases not matched to a gene: 2. This CDR3 is built from 12 residues. The V gene's germline CDR1 is MNHNS and CDR2 SASEGT. The CDR3 DNA reads TGTGCCAGCGGGACAGGTCCAGATACGCAGTATTTT. It translates to CASGTGPDTQYF.

About this clone: Given a much more abundant clone one base away, this may be a read error. CDR3 sequence reads: CASRLMTGINQPQHF. Here the CDR3 DNA reads TGTGCCAGTAGGTTAATGACAGGTATCAATCAGCCCCAGCATTTT. V is TRBV19 and J is TRBJ1-5; a weak D match, TRBD1 (6 bases). The germline V gene encodes CDR1 LNHDA and CDR2 SQIVND (reference sequence). V lost 6 bases to trimming and J lost 3 bases, with 15 bases between them. There are 15 residues in the CDR3.

The rearrangement uses TRBV13 and TRBJ2-7; D possibly corresponds to TRBD1 (6 bases). CDR1 and CDR2 from the germline V gene are PRHDT and FYEKMQ (reference sequence). V was pared by 5 bases and J by 13 bases, with 30 bases between. CDR3 length: 16 residues. The CDR3 DNA reads as TGTGCCAGCAGCACCTACACAGGGAAAAGCTCCTACGGACATTACTTC. This gives the protein CASSTYTGKSSYGHYF.

This clone was recorded many times. The chain carries TRBV20-1 and TRBJ2-7; unclear D gene. V lost 6 bases and J lost 2, with 8 bases in between. Germline V gene data show CDR1 as DFQATT and CDR2 as SNEGSKA (reference sequence). The CDR3 loop spans 11 amino acids. In DNA, the CDR3 is TGCAGTGCGTCCGTAGCCTACGAGCAGTACTTC. Translation gives CSASVAYEQYF.

The chain joins TRBV4-2 to TRBJ2-1; 8 bases align to TRBD2. CDR1 is LGHNA, CDR2 YNFKEQ, per germline. Unmatched junction bases numbered 5, after V lost 4 bases and J lost 0 bases. The CDR3 runs to 16 residues. The CDR3 coding sequence is TGTGCCAGCAGCCCCCGGGGGGGCGCCTCCTACAATGAGCAGTTCTTC. This sequence encodes CASSPRGGASYNEQFF.

This chain joins TRBV20-1 and TRBJ1-1, with D unresolved. There are 12 residues in the CDR3. Between the trimmed V and J ends, which lost 1 base and 1 base, there was a span of 4 bases. The germline V gene has CDR1 DFQATT and CDR2 SNEGSKA (reference sequence). The CDR3 nucleotides read TGCAGTGCTAGAGTAGGGAACACTGAAGCTTTCTTT. Amino acids: CSARVGNTEAFF.

This clone was seen ten or more times. V and J are TRBV29-1 and TRBJ1-2; D is ambiguous. Germline V gene data show CDR1 as SQVTM and CDR2 as ANQGSEA. The CDR3 is made up of 12 amino acids. V was cut by 3 bases and J by 1 base, with 6 bases left in between. CDR3 bases: TGCAGCGTTGAGTGGGGTAACTATGGCTACACCTTC. Translation gives CSVEWGNYGYTF.

Ten or more counts support this clone. This chain joins TRBV10-1 and TRBJ1-6; D might be TRBD1 (5 bases). Germline V gives CDR1 WNHNN, CDR2 SYGVQD (reference sequence). Trimming took off 8 bases at V and 7 bases at J, with 15 bases between the two ends. The CDR3 covers 14 residues. The CDR3 is CASLPGRQNSPLHF. The CDR3 bases are TGCGCCAGCCTGCCGGGACGGCAAAATTCACCCCTCCACTTT.

In its sample, this clone was seen a few times. This may be a read error: a much more frequent sequence differs by one nucleotide. Other DNA sequences in the sample encode the same CDR3. The V call is TRBV24-1, the J call TRBJ2-2; 7 bases align to TRBD2. The CDR3 loop spans 14 amino acids. Looked up from germline, CDR1 is KGHDR and CDR2 is SFDVKD. In DNA, the CDR3 is TGTGCCACCAGTGCGGGGGGAAACACAGGGGAGCTGTTTTTT. It translates to CATSAGGNTGELFF.

This clone has at least ten counts. CDR3 protein: CASSSIQGARTEAFF. The CDR3 DNA reads as TGCGCCAGCAGCTCGATTCAGGGGGCTCGAACTGAAGCTTTCTTT. The chain has TRBV5-1 and TRBJ1-1, with 8 bases identical to TRBD1. V lost 3 bases and J lost 5; bases outside the gene matches: 9. This CDR3 has 15 amino acids. Germline lookup yields CDR1 SGHRS and CDR2 YFSETQ. Full variable domain (remainder filled in from reference TRBV5-1 and TRBJ1-1): KAGVTQTPRYLIKTRGQQVTLSCSPISGHRSVSWYQQTPGQGLQFLFEYFSETQRNKGNFPGRFSGRQFSNSRSEMNVSTLELGDSALYLCASSSIQGARTEAFFGQGTRLTVV.

This clone was seen more than once but under ten times. The gene calls are TRBV6-1 and TRBJ1-6, with TRBD1 identical over 10 bases. In germline, CDR1 is MNHNS, CDR2 SASEGT. V lost 7 bases, J lost 9 bases, and 6 bases stayed unmatched. The CDR3 loop spans 14 amino acids. The CDR3 spells CASTARDRGSPLHF. The CDR3, as DNA: TGTGCCAGCACCGCCCGGGACAGGGGTTCACCCCTCCACTTT.

This clone was counted ten times or more. The chain uses TRBV9 and TRBJ2-3; 9 nucleotides match TRBD1. V was pared by 3 bases and J by 4 bases, with 3 bases of the junction left unmatched. Germline lookup yields CDR1 SGDLS and CDR2 YYNGEE. The CDR3 contains 14 residues. The chain's CDR3 is CASSEQGAPDTQYF. DNA for the CDR3: TGTGCCAGCAGCGAACAGGGGGCCCCAGATACGCAGTATTTT.

This clone was counted at least ten times. The CDR3 protein is CASSRGSSGLQTQYF. In nucleotides, the CDR3 is TGTGCCAGCAGCAGAGGCTCTAGCGGGCTACAGACGCAGTATTTT. The gene calls are TRBV7-2 and TRBJ2-3; the match to TRBD2 covers 8 bases. CDR1 is SGHTA and CDR2 is FQGNSA in the germline V gene. CDR3 length: 15 residues. With 5 bases clipped from V and 9 bases from J, the junction kept 13 bases outside the gene matches.

The chain combines TRBV20-1 with TRBJ1-4; D may be TRBD1 (5 bases). This CDR3 is 14 amino acids long. V was cut by 6 bases and J by 5 bases, with 16 bases left in between. The V gene's germline CDR1 is DFQATT and CDR2 SNEGSKA (reference sequence). CDR3 sequence: CSAPKDGGNEKLFF. CDR3 coding DNA: TGCAGTGCACCAAAGGACGGGGGGAATGAAAAACTGTTTTTT.

The chain is built from TRBV12-5 and TRBJ2-3; perhaps D is TRBD1 or TRBD2 (5 bases each). The CDR3 is 15 residues long. Trimming removed 4 bases from V and 2 bases from J, with 13 bases in between. In germline, CDR1 is LGHNT, CDR2 FRNRAP. CDR3 nucleotide sequence: TGTGCTAGTGGTTCCCTGGGGGAATCCACAGATACGCAGTATTTT. Its translation: CASGSLGESTDTQYF.

This clone was found many times. V usage is TRBV11-2 and J usage is TRBJ2-2, with no clear D. The CDR3 totals 13 residues. With 3 bases removed from V and 2 bases from J, the gap between germline ends came to 4 bases. Germline CDR1 is SGHAT and CDR2 is FQNNGV. As DNA, the CDR3 is TGTGCCAGCAGCTTGACAAACACCGGGGAGCTGTTTTTT. Translation: CASSLTNTGELFF.

This clone was seen repeatedly, ten times or more. The V gene is TRBV2, the J gene TRBJ1-2, with 10 bases identical to TRBD1. V was clipped by 8 bases and J by 6 bases; unmatched bases: 0. The CDR3 totals 11 residues. Germline V gives CDR1 SNHLY, CDR2 FYNNEI. CDR3 amino acids: CASGQGDGYTF. The CDR3 DNA follows: TGTGCCAGCGGACAGGGGGATGGCTACACCTTC.

Many counts were recorded for this clone. V is TRBV15 and J is TRBJ1-1; D not resolved. CDR1 is LNHNV and CDR2 is YYDKDF in the germline V gene (reference sequence). The CDR3 runs 15 residues. The V end was cut by 0 bases, the J end by 1 base, with 9 bases between. The CDR3: CATSRERYSNTEAFF. CDR3 DNA sequence: TGTGCCACCAGCAGAGAGAGGTATTCGAACACTGAAGCTTTCTTT. The full variable domain, rest sourced from reference TRBV15 and TRBJ1-1, is DAMVIQNPRYQVTQFGKPVTLSCSQTLNHNVMYWYQQKSSQAPKLLFHYYDKDFNNEADTPDNFQSRRPNTSFCFLDIRSPGLGDTAMYLCATSRERYSNTEAFFGQGTRLTVV.

To note about this clone: Given a much more abundant clone one base away, this may be a read error. This specimen includes other DNA sequences encoding the same CDR3. The rearrangement uses TRBV5-5 and TRBJ1-4, with D possibly being TRBD1 (6 bases). The length of the CDR3 is 15 residues. In germline, CDR1 is SGHKS, CDR2 YYEKEE (reference sequence). CDR3 nucleotides: TGTGCCAGCAGCACCCCACAGGGCGTGGGTGAAAAACTTTTTTTT. Translating gives CASSTPQGVGEKLFF.

This clone was found many times. The chain recombines TRBV6-1 with TRBJ2-7; D remains ambiguous. Deletions cut 4 bases from V and 3 bases from J, with 13 bases between. The CDR3 has 14 amino acids. Germline loops: CDR1 MNHNS, CDR2 SASEGT. The CDR3 DNA is TGTGCCAGCAGTGGATACAGACGGAACTACGAGCAGTACTTC. Translation: CASSGYRRNYEQYF.

This clone came up a few times. A much larger clone sits a single nucleotide away, making a read error possible. The chain employs TRBV7-9 and TRBJ2-5; tentatively, D is TRBD2 (5 bases). The CDR3 covers 12 residues. Germline loops: CDR1 SEHNR, CDR2 FQNEAQ (reference sequence). The CDR3 region has the DNA TGTGCCAGCAGTTTAGTGTGGGAGTCCCAGTACTTC. It is translated as CASSLVWESQYF.

This clone has at least ten counts. The chain links TRBV27 to TRBJ2-3; 10 nucleotides align to TRBD2. This CDR3 contains 16 residues. The germline CDR1 and CDR2 sequences are MNHEY and SMNVEV (reference sequence). V trimming: 3 bases; J trimming: 2 bases; junction bases outside the gene matches: 5. The CDR3: CASSFSLAGVTDTQYF. The CDR3 nucleotides read TGTGCCAGCAGTTTTTCCCTAGCGGGGGTCACAGATACGCAGTATTTT.